This TCR beta chain was retrieved from a study of regulatory T cells in long-lasting Graves disease. CDR3 regions were amplified by Arm-PCR using iRepertoire HTBI primers to build TCR beta libraries. TCRdb processed the multiplex PCR reads anew with MiXCR; each CDR3 protein has one entry. The sample shows some 470,000 distinct CDR3 sequences, approximately 21% of them seen only once. Study-wide results and limits: Persistent disease samples used TRBV28, TRBJ1-2 and TRBJ2-5 preferentially.

This clonotype came up many times. What it recognizes is unknown. V was pared by 1 base and J by 4 bases, with 11 bases between. Germline V CDR1 and CDR2: SGHAT, FQNNGV. This CDR3 contains 14 residues. Time point here: persistent/refractory GD, antithyroid drugs over 5 years with positive TRAb. PBMC RNA served as the TCR library source. The source material was peripheral blood mononuclear cells (PBMCs), sampled when the disease was refractory, from a patient treated with antithyroid drugs. The sequence derives from a female donor with Graves disease. The chain carries TRBV11-2 and TRBJ2-7; TRBD2 might be the D (5 bases). The CDR3 DNA follows: TGTGCCAGCAGCTTAGTATTTAGGAGGTACGAGCAGTACTTC. Its translation: CASSLVFRRYEQYF.